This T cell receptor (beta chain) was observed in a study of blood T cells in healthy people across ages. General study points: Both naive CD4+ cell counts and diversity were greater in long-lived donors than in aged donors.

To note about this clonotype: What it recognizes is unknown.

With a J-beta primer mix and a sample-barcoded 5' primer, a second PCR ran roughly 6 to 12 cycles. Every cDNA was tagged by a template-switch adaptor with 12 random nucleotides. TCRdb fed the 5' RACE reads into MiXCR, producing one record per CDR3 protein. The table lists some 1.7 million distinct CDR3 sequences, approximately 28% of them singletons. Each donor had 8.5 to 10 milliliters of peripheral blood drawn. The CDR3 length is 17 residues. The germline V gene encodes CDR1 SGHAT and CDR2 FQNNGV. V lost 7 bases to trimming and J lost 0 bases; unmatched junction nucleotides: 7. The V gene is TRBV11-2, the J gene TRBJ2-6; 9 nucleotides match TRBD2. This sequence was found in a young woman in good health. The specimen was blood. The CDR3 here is CASNSTSGYSGANVLTF. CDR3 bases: TGTGCCAGCAACTCGACTAGCGGCTACTCTGGGGCCAACGTCCTGACTTTC.